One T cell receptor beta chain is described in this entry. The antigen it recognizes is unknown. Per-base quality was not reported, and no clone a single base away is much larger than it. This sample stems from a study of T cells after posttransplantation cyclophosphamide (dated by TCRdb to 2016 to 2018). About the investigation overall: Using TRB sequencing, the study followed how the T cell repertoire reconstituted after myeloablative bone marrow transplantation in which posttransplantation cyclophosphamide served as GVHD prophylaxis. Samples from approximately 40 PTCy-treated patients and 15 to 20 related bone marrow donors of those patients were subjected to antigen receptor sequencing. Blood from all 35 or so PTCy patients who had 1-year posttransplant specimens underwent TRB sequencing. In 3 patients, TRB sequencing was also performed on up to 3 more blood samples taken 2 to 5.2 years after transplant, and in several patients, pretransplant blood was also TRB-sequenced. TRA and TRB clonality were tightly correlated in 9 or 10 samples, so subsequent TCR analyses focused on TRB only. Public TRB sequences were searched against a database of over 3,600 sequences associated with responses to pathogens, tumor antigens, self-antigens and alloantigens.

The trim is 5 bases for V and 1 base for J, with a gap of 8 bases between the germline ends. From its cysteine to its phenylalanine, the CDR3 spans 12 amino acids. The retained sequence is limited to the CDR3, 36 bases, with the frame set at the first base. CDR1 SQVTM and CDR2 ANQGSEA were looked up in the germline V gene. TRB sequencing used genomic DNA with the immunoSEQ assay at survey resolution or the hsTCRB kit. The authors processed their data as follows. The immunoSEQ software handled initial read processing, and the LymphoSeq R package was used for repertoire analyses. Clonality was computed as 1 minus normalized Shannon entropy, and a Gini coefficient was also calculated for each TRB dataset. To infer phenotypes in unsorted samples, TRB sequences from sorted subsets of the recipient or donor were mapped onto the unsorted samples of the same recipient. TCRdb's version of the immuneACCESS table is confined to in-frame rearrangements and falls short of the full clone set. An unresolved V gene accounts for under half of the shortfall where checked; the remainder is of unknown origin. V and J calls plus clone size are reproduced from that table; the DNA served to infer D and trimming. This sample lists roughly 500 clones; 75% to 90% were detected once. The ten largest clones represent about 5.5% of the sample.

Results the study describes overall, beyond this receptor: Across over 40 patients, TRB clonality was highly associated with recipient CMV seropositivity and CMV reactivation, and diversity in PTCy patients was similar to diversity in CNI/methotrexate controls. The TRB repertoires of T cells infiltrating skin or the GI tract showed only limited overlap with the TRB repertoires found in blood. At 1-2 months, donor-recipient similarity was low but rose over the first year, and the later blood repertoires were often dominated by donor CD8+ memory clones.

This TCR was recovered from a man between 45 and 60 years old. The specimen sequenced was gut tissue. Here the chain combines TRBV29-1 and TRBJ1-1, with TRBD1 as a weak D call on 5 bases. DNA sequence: TGCAGCGTTCCCCAGGGGAACACTGAAGCTTTCTTT. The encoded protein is CSVPQGNTEAFF.